This T cell receptor beta chain was captured in a study of identical twins. Template switching added a universal primer site, and cDNA bore unique molecular identifiers. TCRdb re-called the 5' RACE reads through MiXCR, storing one row per CDR3 protein. The repertoire holds some 300,000 distinct CDR3 sequences, around 12% seen once, with 7.2% in the top ten. Study-level findings and limits: Because invariant MAIT and iNKT cells could be present, zero-insertion analyses could be partly confounded. Twins shared out-of-frame alpha sequences with excess low generation probability. Insertions were fewer in abundant cord blood beta clonotypes, whereas memory repertoires showed none of this pattern.

Between the trimmed V and J ends, which lost 4 bases and 3 bases, there was a span of 17 bases. The CDR3 has 15 residues. The germline CDR1 and CDR2 sequences are SGHRS and YFSETQ. This clonotype was recorded a few times. The antigen is unknown. The same sample was also studied in work on yellow fever vaccine responses in identical twins.

This rearrangement joins TRBV5-1 to TRBJ2-7, with D possibly TRBD1 on 6 matching bases. The receptor comes from a young woman in good health. The sequenced material came from CD8+ T cells sorted from blood. The CDR3 protein is CASSLNPGQIYEQYF. CDR3 coding DNA: TGCGCCAGCAGCCTCAACCCCGGACAGATCTACGAGCAGTACTTC. The whole variable domain, remainder taken from reference TRBV5-1 and TRBJ2-7, is KAGVTQTPRYLIKTRGQQVTLSCSPISGHRSVSWYQQTPGQGLQFLFEYFSETQRNKGNFPGRFSGRQFSNSRSEMNVSTLELGDSALYLCASSLNPGQIYEQYFGPGTRLTVT.